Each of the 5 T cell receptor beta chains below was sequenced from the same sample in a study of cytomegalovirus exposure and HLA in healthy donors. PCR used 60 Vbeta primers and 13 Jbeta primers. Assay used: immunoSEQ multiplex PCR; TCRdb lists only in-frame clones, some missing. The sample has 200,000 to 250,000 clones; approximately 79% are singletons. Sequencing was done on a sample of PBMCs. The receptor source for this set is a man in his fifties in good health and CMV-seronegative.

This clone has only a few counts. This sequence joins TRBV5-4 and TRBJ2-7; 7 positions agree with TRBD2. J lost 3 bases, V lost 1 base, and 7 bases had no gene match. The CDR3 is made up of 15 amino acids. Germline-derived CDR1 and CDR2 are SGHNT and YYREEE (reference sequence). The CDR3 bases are TGTGCCAGCAGCTTGCGGGGAGGGCCAGGCTACGAGCAGTACTTC. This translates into CASSLRGGPGYEQYF.

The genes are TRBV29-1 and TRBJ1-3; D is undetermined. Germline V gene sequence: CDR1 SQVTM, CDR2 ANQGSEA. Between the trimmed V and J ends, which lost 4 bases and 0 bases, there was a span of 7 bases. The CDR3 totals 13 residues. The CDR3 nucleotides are TGCAGCGTTGCTGGAGCCTCTGGAAACACCATATATTTT. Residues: CSVAGASGNTIYF.

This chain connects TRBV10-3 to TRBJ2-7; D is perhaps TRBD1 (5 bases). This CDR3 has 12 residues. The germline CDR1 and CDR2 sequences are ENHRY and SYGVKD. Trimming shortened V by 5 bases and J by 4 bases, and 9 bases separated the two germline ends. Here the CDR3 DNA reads TGTGCCATCAGTATGACAGTTTACGAGCAGTACTTC. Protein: CAISMTVYEQYF.

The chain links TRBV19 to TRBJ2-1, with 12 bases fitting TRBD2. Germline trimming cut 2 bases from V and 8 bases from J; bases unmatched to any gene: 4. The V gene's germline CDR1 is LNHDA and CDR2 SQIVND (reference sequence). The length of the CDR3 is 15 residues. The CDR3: CASSITSGGKHEQFF. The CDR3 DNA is TGTGCCAGTAGTATAACTAGCGGGGGGAAGCATGAGCAGTTCTTC.

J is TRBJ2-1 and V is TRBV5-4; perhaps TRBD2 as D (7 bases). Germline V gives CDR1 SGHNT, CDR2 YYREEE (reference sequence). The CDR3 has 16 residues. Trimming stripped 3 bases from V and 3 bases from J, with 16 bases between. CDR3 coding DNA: TGTGCCAGCAGCTGGGGAGGGGGGGGCATCTACAATGAGCAGTTCTTC. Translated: CASSWGGGGIYNEQFF.